A single sample is the source of the 5 T cell receptor beta chains below, sequenced in a study of blood T cell repertoires in COVID-19. Using immunoSEQ multiplex PCR, the repertoire was profiled, and TCRdb retains in-frame clones only, with some absent. The table lists a few hundred thousand clones, approximately 89% of them singletons. The source material was PBMCs or T cells enriched from blood (not recorded which). Receptor source: a woman in her 30s who had recovered from COVID-19.

The chain employs TRBV2 and TRBJ1-1; weak D call: TRBD1 (5 bases). The germline V and J ends were trimmed by 7 bases and 1 base, with 10 bases remaining between them. The CDR3 runs 13 residues. Germline CDR1 is SNHLY and CDR2 is FYNNEI. The chain's CDR3 is CASTDDRNTEAFF. In DNA form, the CDR3 reads TGTGCCAGCACCGACGACAGGAACACTGAAGCTTTCTTT.

This sequence joins TRBV28 and TRBJ2-3, with 8 bases matching TRBD2. The CDR3 extends over 18 amino acids. The junction had 18 bases not matched to a gene; V was cut back by 5 bases and J by 5 bases. CDR1 and CDR2 (germline): MDHEN, SYDVKM. CDR3 nucleotide sequence: TGTGCCAGCAGTGATGCGTTGGGGTCCGGGAGGGCCATAGATACGCAGTATTTT. This encodes CASSDALGSGRAIDTQYF.

This sequence joins TRBV24-1 and TRBJ1-1, with D perhaps TRBD1 (6 bases). There are 12 residues in the CDR3. In germline, CDR1 is KGHDR, CDR2 SFDVKD. The CDR3 loop is CGEGQGPPKAFF. CDR3 DNA: TGTGGGGAAGGGCAGGGGCCCCCAAAAGCTTTCTTT.

The chain uses TRBV9 and TRBJ1-5; no clear D. Per germline, CDR1 SGDLS and CDR2 YYNGEE. The CDR3 is 16 amino acids. V lost 0 bases, J lost 0 bases, and 10 bases lay in between. The CDR3 nucleotides read TGTGCCAGCAGCGTAGATCAGGTCGATAGCAATCAGCCCCAGCATTTT. The encoded protein is CASSVDQVDSNQPQHF.

V usage is TRBV6-5 and J usage is TRBJ2-7; no reliable D call. V was pared by 0 bases and J by 2 bases, with 11 bases between. This CDR3 comprises 15 residues. Germline lookup yields CDR1 MNHEY and CDR2 SVGAGI. This CDR3 is CASSYSYGSTYEQYF. Written as DNA, the CDR3 is TGTGCCAGCAGTTACTCATACGGTAGCACCTACGAGCAGTACTTC.